A single sample is the source of the 24 T cell receptor beta chains below, sequenced in a study of T cell responses to AZD1222 COVID-19 vaccine. The protocol was immunoSEQ multiplex PCR, while the TCRdb copy is restricted to in-frame clones and leaves out a portion. The data show some 150,000 clones, approximately 86% seen once. This specimen consisted of peripheral blood, obtained 28 days after the second AZD1222 dose. These receptor sequences come from an adult who received the AZD1222 COVID-19 vaccine.

The sample holds a few counts of this clone. The chain has TRBV27 and TRBJ2-7, with D uncertain. Between the trimmed V and J ends, which lost 6 bases and 3 bases, there was a span of 21 bases. Germline CDR1 reads MNHEY; CDR2 reads SMNVEV (reference sequence). This CDR3 spans 16 amino acids. The DNA of the CDR3 is TGTGCCAGCAGATCCGAACCCGGACGGTCCCTCTACGAGCAGTACTTC. It yields the protein CASRSEPGRSLYEQYF.

This clone was detected only a few times. The rearrangement links TRBV11-2 to TRBJ1-2, with D perhaps TRBD1 (6 bases). CDR1 and CDR2 (germline): SGHAT, FQNNGV. Trimming took 3 bases from V and 8 from J, leaving 16 bases between them. This CDR3 contains 14 residues. The CDR3: CASSFQAGDGGYTF. The CDR3 DNA reads as TGTGCCAGCAGCTTTCAGGCAGGGGACGGCGGCTACACCTTC. The variable domain in full, completed from reference TRBV11-2 and TRBJ1-2, reads EAGVAQSPRYKIIEKRQSVAFWCNPISGHATLYWYQQILGQGPKLLIQFQNNGVVDDSQLPKDRFSAERLKGVDSTLKIQPAKLEDSAVYLCASSFQAGDGGYTFGSGTRLTVV.

The V call is TRBV13, the J call TRBJ1-2; D is ambiguous. Trimming shortened V by 3 bases and J by 0 bases, and 14 bases separated the two germline ends. Germline values: CDR1 PRHDT, CDR2 FYEKMQ (reference sequence). The CDR3 is 16 amino acids. Here the CDR3 DNA reads TGTGCCAGCAGCTTGGGGTCTGGCAGTTCTAACTATGGCTACACCTTC. This encodes CASSLGSGSSNYGYTF.

V gene TRBV5-1 combines with J gene TRBJ1-1; D is undetermined. Trimming removed 5 bases at V and 1 base at J, with 3 bases between. The CDR3 is made up of 11 amino acids. Germline V gene sequence: CDR1 SGHRS, CDR2 YFSETQ. The CDR3 nucleotides are TGCGCCAGCAGGGGGAACACTGAAGCTTTCTTT. This translates into CASRGNTEAFF.

This chain links TRBV4-1 with TRBJ1-1, with D unclear. Trimming took 1 base from V and 1 from J, leaving 10 bases between them. Germline CDR1 reads MGHRA; CDR2 reads YSYEKL. The CDR3 is 15 amino acids. The CDR3 DNA reads TGCGCCAGCAGCCAAGGGTACAGCGCGAACACTGAAGCTTTCTTT. This codes for CASSQGYSANTEAFF.

The J gene is TRBJ2-5, the V gene TRBV5-1; no clear D. V was pared by 4 bases and J by 3 bases, with 7 bases between. The CDR3 has 12 amino acids. Germline lookup yields CDR1 SGHRS and CDR2 YFSETQ. The CDR3 nucleotides read TGCGCCAGCAGCCCAACGGAAGAGACCCAGTACTTC. Translating gives CASSPTEETQYF.

The gene calls are TRBV30 and TRBJ2-7; 10 nucleotides line up with TRBD2. The trim removed 4 bases at V and 7 bases at J, leaving 7 bases unmatched. Germline lookup yields CDR1 GTSNPN and CDR2 SVGIG (reference sequence). The CDR3 is 13 amino acids. This CDR3 reads CAWTSGSWGEQYF. The CDR3 DNA follows: TGTGCCTGGACTAGCGGGAGTTGGGGAGAGCAGTACTTC.

This chain connects TRBV5-1 to TRBJ2-3; TRBD2 aligns across 8 bases. CDR3 length equals 16 residues. V was pared by 0 bases and J by 7 bases, with 10 bases of the junction left unmatched. Looked up from germline, CDR1 is SGHRS and CDR2 is YFSETQ. The CDR3 loop reads CASSLARGLVRNTQYF. CDR3 coding DNA: TGCGCCAGCAGCTTGGCCAGGGGACTAGTGAGAAATACGCAGTATTTT.

This chain uses TRBV5-1 with TRBJ2-7; D remains ambiguous. Trimming took off 4 bases at V and 3 bases at J, with 17 bases between the two ends. This CDR3 is built from 15 residues. The germline gives CDR1 SGHRS, CDR2 YFSETQ. The CDR3 protein is CASSPSGGHNYEQYF. Here the CDR3 DNA reads TGCGCCAGCAGCCCTTCTGGTGGCCACAACTACGAGCAGTACTTC.

V gene TRBV6-5 combines with J gene TRBJ1-2; tentative D call: TRBD1 (6 bases). The germline V gene encodes CDR1 MNHEY and CDR2 SVGAGI. This CDR3 spans 12 amino acids. V lost 8 bases to trimming and J lost 8 bases, with 15 bases between them. Here the CDR3 reads CASAPGAGGYTF. For the CDR3, the DNA is TGTGCCAGCGCACCGGGGGCTGGCGGCTACACCTTC.

The V gene is TRBV5-4, the J gene TRBJ2-5; D unresolved. The V gene's germline CDR1 is SGHNT and CDR2 YYREEE (reference sequence). Trimming pared 4 bases from V and 2 bases from J, leaving 3 bases between. The CDR3 covers 11 residues. The CDR3 sequence is CASSQQETQYF. The DNA for the CDR3 is TGTGCCAGCAGCCAGCAAGAGACCCAGTACTTC.

The CDR3 here is CASRLNTEAFF. The DNA of the CDR3 is TGTGCCAGCAGACTGAACACTGAAGCTTTCTTT. The chain recombines TRBV27 with TRBJ1-1; no firm D call. This CDR3 is built from 11 residues. The germline V and J ends were trimmed by 6 bases and 0 bases, with 2 bases remaining between them. Per germline, CDR1 MNHEY and CDR2 SMNVEV (reference sequence).

This chain joins TRBV5-1 and TRBJ1-5, with 8 bases identical to TRBD1. Germline CDR1 is SGHRS and CDR2 is YFSETQ. J lost 6 bases, V lost 3 bases, and 5 bases had no gene match. This CDR3 has 14 amino acids. In nucleotides, the CDR3 is TGCGCCAGCAGCTCCTCAGGGGGCGGTCAGCCCCAGCATTTT. Amino acids: CASSSSGGGQPQHF.

The J gene is TRBJ2-3, the V gene TRBV28; no definite D call. There are 14 residues in the CDR3. V lost 6 bases and J lost 5, with 15 bases in between. Germline loops: CDR1 MDHEN, CDR2 SYDVKM. CDR3 sequence reads: CASRTPGLIDTQYF. CDR3 in DNA: TGTGCCAGCAGGACCCCGGGTCTCATAGATACGCAGTATTTT. The variable domain in full, with the rest retrieved from reference TRBV28 and TRBJ2-3, is DVKVTQSSRYLVKRTGEKVFLECVQDMDHENMFWYRQDPGLGLRLIYFSYDVKMKEKGDIPEGYSVSREKKERFSLILESASTNQTSMYLCASRTPGLIDTQYFGPGTRLTVL.

The chain carries TRBV18 and TRBJ1-2, with 9 bases fitting TRBD1. CDR1 and CDR2 (germline): KGHSH, LQKENI. This CDR3 comprises 14 residues. V gave up 6 bases and J gave up 14 bases; unmatched junction bases: 16. The CDR3 region is CASSPTGGRGVDTF. The CDR3 nucleotides read TGTGCCAGCTCCCCGACAGGGGGGAGGGGCGTCGATACCTTC.

This sequence joins TRBV27 and TRBJ2-2, with 11 bases fitting TRBD2. CDR3 size: 16 residues. Trimming at V came to 6 bases and at J to 4 bases, leaving 7 bases not matched to a gene. Germline V gene lookup returns CDR1 MNHEY and CDR2 SMNVEV (reference sequence). CDR3 protein: CASSLSGTSGTGELFF. The DNA of the CDR3 is TGTGCCAGCAGCCTCTCCGGGACTAGCGGCACCGGGGAGCTGTTTTTT.

The CDR3 nucleotides read TGTGCCAGCAGCACACAGGGCATCTCCTACGAGCAGTACTTC. The encoded protein is CASSTQGISYEQYF. The chain combines TRBV14 with TRBJ2-7, with D possibly matching TRBD1 (6 bases). The V gene lost 5 bases and the J gene lost 0 bases, with 11 bases spanning the gap. There are 14 residues in the CDR3. Germline V CDR1 and CDR2: SGHDN, FVKESK.

The genes are TRBV11-2 and TRBJ2-7; possible D gene TRBD2, 5 bases. Germline assignment: CDR1 SGHAT and CDR2 FQNNGV. With 3 bases removed from V and 2 bases from J, the gap between germline ends came to 8 bases. This CDR3 is 13 amino acids long. CDR3 protein: CASSFGLAYEQYF. In DNA, the CDR3 is TGTGCCAGCAGCTTCGGACTTGCCTACGAGCAGTACTTC.

V and J are TRBV2 and TRBJ1-6, with a weak D call TRBD1 (5 bases). This CDR3 is 14 amino acids long. V gave up 2 bases and J gave up 5 bases, with 7 bases separating them. CDR1 SNHLY and CDR2 FYNNEI come from the germline V gene. In nucleotides, the CDR3 is TGTGCCAGCAGTGAATGGGGGAATAATTCACCCCTCCACTTT. This gives the protein CASSEWGNNSPLHF.

The chain carries TRBV6-1 and TRBJ2-7; the D is unclear. Per the germline V gene, CDR1 is MNHNS and CDR2 is SASEGT. The CDR3 runs 14 residues. V lost 0 bases and J lost 6, with 12 bases in between. CDR3 DNA sequence: TGTGCCAGCAGTGAAGCCCTGGGTCAAAGCGAGCAGTACTTC. It codes for CASSEALGQSEQYF.

This sequence joins TRBV28 and TRBJ1-2; 7 bases map to TRBD1. Germline-derived CDR1 and CDR2 are MDHEN and SYDVKM. V gave up 5 bases and J gave up 2 bases; unmatched junction bases: 5. The CDR3 is 14 amino acids. CDR3: CASSPPGQNYGYTF. CDR3 nucleotides: TGTGCCAGCAGTCCTCCGGGACAGAACTATGGCTACACCTTC.

The chain combines TRBV5-1 with TRBJ1-1; 7 bases are a match to TRBD1. Germline V gene data show CDR1 as SGHRS and CDR2 as YFSETQ. V gave up 7 bases and J gave up 9 bases; unmatched junction bases: 21. The CDR3 is made up of 16 amino acids. The CDR3 loop reads CASSPLPGTERTKAFF. CDR3 nucleotides: TGCGCCAGCTCCCCCCTCCCTGGGACAGAAAGGACTAAAGCTTTCTTT. Complete variable domain (other parts from reference TRBV5-1 and TRBJ1-1): KAGVTQTPRYLIKTRGQQVTLSCSPISGHRSVSWYQQTPGQGLQFLFEYFSETQRNKGNFPGRFSGRQFSNSRSEMNVSTLELGDSALYLCASSPLPGTERTKAFFGQGTRLTVV.

This chain uses TRBV5-6 with TRBJ1-6; D gene uncertain. This CDR3 has 15 residues. Per the germline V gene, CDR1 is SGHDT and CDR2 is YYEEEE. V was clipped by 4 bases and J by 4 bases, with 12 bases between them. CDR3 residues: CASSGGGVYNSPLHF. CDR3 DNA: TGTGCCAGCAGCGGAGGAGGCGTGTATAATTCACCCCTCCACTTT.

The chain's CDR3 is CASSYVSETEAFF. CDR3 DNA sequence: TGTGCCAGCAGTTACGTTTCGGAAACTGAAGCTTTCTTT. V is TRBV6-5 and J is TRBJ1-1, with no clear D. With 2 bases removed from V and 5 bases from J, the gap between germline ends came to 9 bases. Germline CDR1 MNHEY, CDR2 SVGAGI. The CDR3 runs to 13 residues.